This T cell receptor (beta chain) was recovered during a study of beta chain features in type 1 diabetes. At the level of the study: Similarity in age, gender and cell yields was seen between patients and healthy donors. Overall study results and limits: TCRB CDR3s from Type 1 diabetes patients were moderately but significantly shorter in all four CD4+ subsets.

Staining for CD45RO/CCR7/CD25/CD127/CD95/CD27 allowed sorting of CD4+ naive, central memory, regulatory and stem cell-like memory cells. There are 14 residues in the CDR3. Germline CDR1 reads SGDLS; CDR2 reads YYNGEE. The ends were cut back, 0 bases at V and 4 bases at J, with 10 bases in the middle. About this clone itself: Its antigen is still unknown.

cDNA synthesis used the whole RNA isolate, giving expressed TCRB sequences. Sequencing used immunoSEQ multiplex PCR; TCRdb keeps in-frame clones, though not all of them. Altogether roughly 290,000 clones are present, approximately 15% being singletons, with the ten largest covering roughly 0.015%. The specimen sequenced was naive CD4+ T cells from blood. The receptor was isolated from a young man with type 1 diabetes. The chain combines TRBV9 with TRBJ1-2; D gene uncertain. DNA of the CDR3: TGTGCCAGCAGCGTAGGAGTGGAGGCCTATGGCTACACCTTC. Translating it yields CASSVGVEAYGYTF.